This T cell receptor beta chain was profiled in a study of T-cell reconstitution after alpha-beta-depleted transplantation in children. Using unique molecular identifiers, the investigators prepared the TCRbeta library. TCRdb recomputed calls from the PCR reads with MiXCR, one row per CDR3 protein. The sample shows tens of thousands of distinct CDR3 sequences, about 7% of them seen only once. This clonotype was seen repeatedly, ten times or more. V was trimmed by 5 bases and J by 4 bases, leaving 9 bases between them. Germline CDR1 and CDR2: SGHTA and FQGTGA. CDR3 size: 13 residues. This TCR derives from a human donor who donated a stem cell graft to a child with acute lymphoblastic leukemia. The chain employs TRBV7-3 and TRBJ2-1; D unresolved. Sequencing used PBMCs from the stem cell graft donor, obtained from the stem cell graft. For the CDR3, the DNA is TGTGCCAGCAGCCCCCCCTTATACAATGAGCAGTTCTTC. Translated, it gives CASSPPLYNEQFF.